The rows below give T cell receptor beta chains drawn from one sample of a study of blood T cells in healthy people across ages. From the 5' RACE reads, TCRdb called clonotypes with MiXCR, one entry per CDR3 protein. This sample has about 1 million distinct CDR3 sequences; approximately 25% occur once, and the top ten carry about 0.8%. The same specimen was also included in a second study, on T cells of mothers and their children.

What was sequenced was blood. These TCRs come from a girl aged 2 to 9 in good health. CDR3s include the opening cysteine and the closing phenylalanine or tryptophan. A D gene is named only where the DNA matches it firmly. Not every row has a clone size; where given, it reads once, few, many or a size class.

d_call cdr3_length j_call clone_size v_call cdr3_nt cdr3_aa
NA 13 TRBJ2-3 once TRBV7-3 TGTGCCAGCAGCCCTTGGACGGGAGATACGCAGTATTTT CASSPWTGDTQYF
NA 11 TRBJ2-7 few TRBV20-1 TGCAGTGCTCATACAGGGACCGAGCAGTACTTC CSAHTGTEQYF
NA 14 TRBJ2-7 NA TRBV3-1 TGTGCCAGCAGCCAAGATGGGTCGGGTTACGAGCAGTACTTC CASSQDGSGYEQYF
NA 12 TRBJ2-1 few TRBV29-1 TGCAGCGTTGAAGAAAGATACAATGAGCAGTTCTTC CSVEERYNEQFF
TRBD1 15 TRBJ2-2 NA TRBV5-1 TGCGCCAGCAGCTTCCGGCAGGGGGACACCGGGGAGCTGTTTTTT CASSFRQGDTGELFF
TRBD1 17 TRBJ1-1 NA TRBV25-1 TGTGCCAGCAGTGAATCGAGGAAGGGGGCCATGAACACTGAAGCTTTCTTT CASSESRKGAMNTEAFF
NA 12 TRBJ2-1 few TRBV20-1 TGCAGTGCCCACTTCCGGGGGAATGAGCAGTTCTTC CSAHFRGNEQFF
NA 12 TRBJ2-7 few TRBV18 TGTGCCAGCTCCCTCCACTACGACGAGCAGTACTTC CASSLHYDEQYF
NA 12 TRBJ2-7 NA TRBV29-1 TGCGGCGTTGTCCTGGGGGGAGACGAGCAGTACTTC CGVVLGGDEQYF
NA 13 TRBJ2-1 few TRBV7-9 TGTGCCAGCAGCTTCCTTCCCTACAATGAGCAGTTCTTC CASSFLPYNEQFF
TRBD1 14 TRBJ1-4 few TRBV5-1 TGCGCCAGCACGCCGGGACAGGGGCATGAAAAACTGTTTTTT CASTPGQGHEKLFF
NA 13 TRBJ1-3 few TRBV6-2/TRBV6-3 TGTGCCAGCAGTTTGCCACACGGAAACACCATATATTTT CASSLPHGNTIYF
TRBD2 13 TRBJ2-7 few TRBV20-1 TGCAGTGCCTGGAGCGGGGCAACCTACGAGCAGTACTTC CSAWSGATYEQYF
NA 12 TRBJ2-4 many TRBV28 TGTGCCAGCAGTTTGCTCGGAAACATTCAGTACTTC CASSLLGNIQYF
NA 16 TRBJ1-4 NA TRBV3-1 TGTGCCAGCAGCCAATTAGGTACTCCTACTTCGGAAAAACTGTTTTTT CASSQLGTPTSEKLFF
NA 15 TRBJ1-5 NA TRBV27 TGTGCCAGCAGTTATTCCGGGGCCGTTAATCAGCCCCAGCATTTT CASSYSGAVNQPQHF
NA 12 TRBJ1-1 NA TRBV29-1 TGCAGCGTTGGGCGGGGGCGAACTGAAGCTTTCTTT CSVGRGRTEAFF
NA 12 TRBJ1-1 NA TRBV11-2 TGTGCCAGCAGCCCTTTGGGGGCGGGAGCTTTCTTT CASSPLGAGAFF
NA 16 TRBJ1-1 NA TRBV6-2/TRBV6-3 TGTGCCAGCAGTTATCGGGGGAGGGTGGTGAACACTGAAGCTTTCTTT CASSYRGRVVNTEAFF
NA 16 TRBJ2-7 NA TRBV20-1 TGCAGTGCTCCCACCCTCGGACTGGAATACTCCTACGAGCAGTACTTC CSAPTLGLEYSYEQYF
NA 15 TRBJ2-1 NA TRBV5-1 TGCGCCAGCAGCTTGGCCGTCCTAGCGAGGAATGAGCAGTTCTTC CASSLAVLARNEQFF
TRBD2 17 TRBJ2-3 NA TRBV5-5 TGTGCCAGCAGCCTCGGACTAGCGGGGATGCTGGGGGATACGCAGTATTTT CASSLGLAGMLGDTQYF
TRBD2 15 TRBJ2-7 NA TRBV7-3 TGTGCCAGCAGCTACGGACTAGCGGGAGACAACGAGCAGTACTTC CASSYGLAGDNEQYF
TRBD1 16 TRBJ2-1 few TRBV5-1 TGCGCCAGCAGCTTGGCCTGGCAGGGGGCGTTAAATGAGCAGTTCTTC CASSLAWQGALNEQFF
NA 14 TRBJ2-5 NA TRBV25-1 TGTGCCAGCAGTGAATTCGGGGCACAAGAGACCCAGTACTTC CASSEFGAQETQYF
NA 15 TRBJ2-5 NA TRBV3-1 TGTGCCAGCAGCCAAGTTGTAGGAACCCAAGAGACCCAGTACTTC CASSQVVGTQETQYF
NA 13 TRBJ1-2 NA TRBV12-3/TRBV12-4 TGTGCCAGCAGTACTGCGACCGGGGGTGGCTACACCTTC CASSTATGGGYTF
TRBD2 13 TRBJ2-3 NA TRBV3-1 TGTGCCTCGGGAGGGAGGGGCACAGATACGCAGTATTTT CASGGRGTDTQYF
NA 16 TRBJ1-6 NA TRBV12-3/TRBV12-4 TGTGCCAGCAGTCCCATCATGCCTTCGGATAATTCACCCCTCCACTTT CASSPIMPSDNSPLHF
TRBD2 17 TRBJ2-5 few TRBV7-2 TGTGCCAGCAGCTTAATTAGCCCGGGGGGGCTTTTGGAGACCCAGTACTTC CASSLISPGGLLETQYF
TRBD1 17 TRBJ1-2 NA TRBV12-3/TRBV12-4 TGTGCCAGCAGTAGTCTTGACAGGGGGCCCTCTAACTATGGCTACACCTTC CASSSLDRGPSNYGYTF
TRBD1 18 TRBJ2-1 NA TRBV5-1 TGCGCCAGCAGCTTCCGGACTTACGGGACAGGGGGCTACAATGAGCAGTTCTTC CASSFRTYGTGGYNEQFF
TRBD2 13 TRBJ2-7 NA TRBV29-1 TGCAGCGTTGATACTAGCGGGCAGGGCGAGCAGTACTTC CSVDTSGQGEQYF
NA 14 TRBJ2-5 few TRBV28 TGTGCCAGCAGTGACAGGTCTCCTGAAGGGGCCCAGTACTTC CASSDRSPEGAQYF
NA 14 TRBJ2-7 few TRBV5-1 TGCGCCAGCAGCTATCGCGGGACTGCCTACGAGCAGTACTTC CASSYRGTAYEQYF
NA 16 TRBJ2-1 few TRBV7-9 TGTGCCAGCAGCCCAAAACAGGGAAGCTCCTACAATGAGCAGTTCTTC CASSPKQGSSYNEQFF
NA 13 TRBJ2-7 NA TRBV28 TGTGCCAGCAGCCCGGGATGGGGGTTCGAGCAGTACTTC CASSPGWGFEQYF
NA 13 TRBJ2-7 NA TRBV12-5 TGTGCTAGTGGTTCCACGCCGGCCTACGAGCAGTACTTC CASGSTPAYEQYF
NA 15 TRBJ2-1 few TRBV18 TGTGCCAGCTCACCACCTGGACAAACCGGCTATGAGCAGTTCTTC CASSPPGQTGYEQFF
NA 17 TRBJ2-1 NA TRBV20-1 TGCAGTGCCCCGATCTTCAAGGGCGAAAGCTCCTACAATGAGCAGTTCTTC CSAPIFKGESSYNEQFF
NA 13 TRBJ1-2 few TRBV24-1 TGTGCCACCAGTGACTTAACAGGTTACGGCTACACCTTC CATSDLTGYGYTF
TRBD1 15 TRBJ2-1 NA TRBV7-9 TGTGCCAGCAGCTTATGGGGACAGGGGGCAGGTGAGCAGTTCTTC CASSLWGQGAGEQFF
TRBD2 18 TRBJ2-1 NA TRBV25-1 TGTGCCAGCAGTGACCACGGGACTACCGGTAGCTCCTACAATGAGCAGTTCTTC CASSDHGTTGSSYNEQFF
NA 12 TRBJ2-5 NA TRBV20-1 TGCAGTGCTAGACCTGTGAGAGAGACCCAGTACTTC CSARPVRETQYF
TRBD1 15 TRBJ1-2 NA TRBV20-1 TGCAGTGCTAGACTGGGACAGGACGGCAACTATGGCTACACCTTC CSARLGQDGNYGYTF
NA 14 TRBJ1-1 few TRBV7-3 TGTGCCAGCAGCTTCGCACCTGGGGACACTGAAGCTTTCTTT CASSFAPGDTEAFF
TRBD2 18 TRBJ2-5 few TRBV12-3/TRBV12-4 TGTGCCAGCAGTTCCGAATCCCCCCTAGCGGGGGACCAAGAGACCCAGTACTTC CASSSESPLAGDQETQYF
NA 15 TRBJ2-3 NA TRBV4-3 TGCGCCAGCAGCCAATCCTTTCTCTCAGGGGATACGCAGTATTTT CASSQSFLSGDTQYF
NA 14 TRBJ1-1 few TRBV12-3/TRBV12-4 TGTGCCAGCAGCCCAGGTCCGAAGGGCACTGAAGCTTTCTTT CASSPGPKGTEAFF
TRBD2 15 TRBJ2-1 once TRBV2 TGTGCCAGCAGTGAAGAGTGGCGGGGGGGCGGTGAGCAGTTCTTC CASSEEWRGGGEQFF
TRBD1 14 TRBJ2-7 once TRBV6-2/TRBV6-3 TGTGCCAGCAGCTTCTACAGGGGACCGTACGAGCAGTACTTC CASSFYRGPYEQYF